Below, 30 T cell receptor beta chains from the same sample are listed, as sequenced in a study of cytomegalovirus exposure and HLA in healthy donors. The PCR made use of 60 Vbeta and 13 Jbeta primers. Profiling relied on immunoSEQ multiplex PCR, and the TCRdb table lists in-frame clones only, not all of them. The sample lists about 140,000 clones; less than 85% were seen once. The sequenced material came from PBMCs. These receptors all stem from a man in his forties in good health and CMV-seropositive.

The chain carries TRBV7-2 and TRBJ1-4, with 10 bases that match TRBD1. Germline lookup yields CDR1 SGHTA and CDR2 FQGNSA. CDR3 length: 17 amino acids. The junction had 8 bases not matched to a gene; V was cut back by 2 bases and J by 5 bases. The CDR3 region is CASSLLRLDRGNEKLFF. The CDR3 DNA reads TGTGCCAGCAGCTTACTTAGGCTGGACAGGGGGAATGAAAAACTGTTTTTT.

The CDR3 here is CASSYEGARYNSPLHF. CDR3 nucleotide sequence: TGTGCCAGCAGTTACGAGGGGGCGCGCTATAATTCACCCCTCCACTTT. The V and J genes are TRBV6-5 and TRBJ1-6; 7 bases fit TRBD1. CDR1 is MNHEY and CDR2 is SVGAGI in the germline V gene. V was pared by 2 bases and J by 3 bases, with 4 bases of the junction left unmatched. The CDR3 consists of 16 residues.

The chain links TRBV6-5 to TRBJ1-5; 8 bases align to TRBD1. V was clipped by 6 bases and J by 4 bases; unmatched bases: 5. This CDR3 comprises 14 residues. Germline loops: CDR1 MNHEY, CDR2 SVGAGI. This CDR3 reads CASRTGTGNQPQHF. DNA of the CDR3: TGTGCCAGCAGAACCGGGACAGGTAATCAGCCCCAGCATTTT.

The chain carries TRBV4-3 and TRBJ2-1; the D is unclear. The germline V gene has CDR1 LGHNA and CDR2 YSLEER. The CDR3 has 14 residues. The V end lost 5 bases, the J end lost 2 bases, and 10 bases lay between the germline ends. The DNA of the CDR3 is TGCGCCAGCAGCGCCGGGTCCACCTACAATGAGCAGTTCTTC. It is translated as CASSAGSTYNEQFF.

The chain recombines TRBV7-2 with TRBJ1-2; D might be TRBD1 (5 bases). Trimming removed 4 bases from V and 8 bases from J, with 20 bases in between. There are 15 residues in the CDR3. Per germline, CDR1 SGHTA and CDR2 FQGNSA. CDR3 amino acids: CASSSLGAGPGGYTF. In DNA, the CDR3 is TGTGCCAGCAGCTCCCTAGGGGCAGGGCCCGGAGGCTACACCTTC.

This chain joins TRBV5-1 and TRBJ2-2, with D perhaps matching TRBD1 (6 bases). Germline-derived CDR1 and CDR2 are SGHRS and YFSETQ. Trimming cost V 8 bases and J 6 bases, with 11 bases left between them. The CDR3 is 12 residues long. The DNA for the CDR3 is TGCGCCAGTAACACAGGGCCCGGGGAGCTGTTTTTT. This sequence encodes CASNTGPGELFF.

This chain connects TRBV5-8 to TRBJ2-7; D is perhaps TRBD1 or TRBD2 (9 bases each). The germline V and J ends were trimmed by 4 bases and 3 bases, with 26 bases remaining between them. CDR3 length equals 18 residues. Germline CDR1 and CDR2: SGHTS and YDEGEE. The chain's CDR3 is CASSPGQGPGLAFYEQYF. CDR3 DNA: TGTGCCAGCAGCCCGGGACAGGGTCCGGGACTAGCCTTCTACGAGCAGTACTTC. Drawing the rest from reference TRBV5-8 and TRBJ2-7, the complete variable domain is EAGVTQSPTHLIKTRGQQATLRCSPISGHTSVYWYQQALGLGLQFLLWYDEGEERNRGNFPPRFSGRQFPNYSSELNVNALELEDSALYLCASSPGQGPGLAFYEQYFGPGTRLTVT.

V and J are TRBV7-9 and TRBJ2-7, with D tentatively TRBD1 (5 bases). Germline V gene sequence: CDR1 SEHNR, CDR2 FQNEAQ (reference sequence). This CDR3 is built from 15 residues. V lost 8 bases and J 1 base, leaving 18 bases between the germline ends. The DNA of the CDR3 is TGTGCCAGCCTGGCAGCTGGGGCAGGGTCCTACGAGCAGTACTTC. As protein: CASLAAGAGSYEQYF.

This sequence joins TRBV9 and TRBJ1-1; D remains unclear. Germline CDR1 and CDR2: SGDLS and YYNGEE. The V end was cut by 0 bases, the J end by 7 bases, with 10 bases between. The CDR3 contains 13 residues. The CDR3 DNA reads TGTGCCAGCAGCGTAGCTCAGGCCGGTGAAGCTTTCTTT. Protein: CASSVAQAGEAFF.

The chain recombines TRBV19 with TRBJ1-2; D unclear. Germline assignment: CDR1 LNHDA and CDR2 SQIVND (reference sequence). With 3 bases removed from V and 3 bases from J, the gap between germline ends came to 8 bases. CDR3 length: 13 amino acids. The CDR3 is CASSIWGDYGYTF. For the CDR3, the DNA is TGTGCCAGTAGTATTTGGGGAGACTATGGCTACACCTTC.

The rearrangement uses TRBV27 and TRBJ1-5; D call uncertain. Germline-derived CDR1 and CDR2 are MNHEY and SMNVEV (reference sequence). The CDR3 covers 13 residues. V dropped 1 base and J dropped 4 bases, with 5 bases sitting between them. The CDR3 bases are TGTGCCAGCAGTTTATTAGAGAATCAGCCCCAGCATTTT. It specifies CASSLLENQPQHF.

DNA for the CDR3: TGTGCCAGCACCCAGAGGGCCTACGAGCAGTACTTC. This codes for CASTQRAYEQYF. V gene TRBV28 combines with J gene TRBJ2-7; a weak D match, TRBD2 (5 bases). CDR3 length: 12 residues. Trimming cost V 7 bases and J 2 bases, with 9 bases left between them. CDR1 MDHEN and CDR2 SYDVKM come from the germline V gene.

This clone was seen just once. The rearrangement uses TRBV5-4 and TRBJ2-3; tentatively, D is TRBD2 (6 bases). Trimming stripped 2 bases from V and 2 bases from J, with 12 bases between. CDR1 is SGHNT and CDR2 is YYREEE in the germline V gene (reference sequence). CDR3 length: 15 residues. The CDR3 DNA reads as TGTGCCAGCAGCTTACCAGGCGGGGACACAGATACGCAGTATTTT. This translates into CASSLPGGDTDTQYF.

The chain combines TRBV11-2 with TRBJ1-6; the D is unclear. From germline, CDR1 is SGHAT and CDR2 FQNNGV. V was pared by 6 bases and J by 0 bases, with 9 bases between. This CDR3 has 15 residues. The CDR3 is CASREGSSYNSPLHF. CDR3 nucleotides: TGTGCCAGCAGGGAGGGAAGCTCCTATAATTCACCCCTCCACTTT.

This clone was detected only once. The gene calls are TRBV5-4 and TRBJ1-2; 7 bases align to TRBD1. The V and J ends lost 4 bases and 4 bases, in that order; junction bases with no gene match: 7. Germline lookup yields CDR1 SGHNT and CDR2 YYREEE (reference sequence). The CDR3 covers 14 residues. CDR3 nucleotides: TGTGCCAGCAGCCCCTCGGGACAGCCCTATGGCTACACCTTC. It translates to CASSPSGQPYGYTF.

The chain recombines TRBV6-1 with TRBJ2-7; tentative D call: TRBD2 (8 bases). Germline V gene lookup returns CDR1 MNHNS and CDR2 SASEGT. The V gene lost 2 bases and the J gene lost 0 bases, with 17 bases spanning the gap. The CDR3 is 17 amino acids. The CDR3 sequence is CASSEYPTGTSSYEQYF. CDR3 DNA sequence: TGTGCCAGCAGTGAATACCCGACAGGGACTAGCTCCTACGAGCAGTACTTC.

The chain has TRBV5-8 and TRBJ1-5; 8 positions agree with TRBD1. This CDR3 has 17 amino acids. The V segment lost 4 bases and the J segment 1 base; nucleotides outside the gene matches: 10. The germline CDR1 and CDR2 sequences are SGHTS and YDEGEE. CDR3 DNA sequence: TGTGCCAGCAGCAGCGGACAGGGAGTTAGGAGCAATCAGCCCCAGCATTTT. It translates to CASSSGQGVRSNQPQHF.

J is TRBJ2-5 and V is TRBV10-1, with D maybe TRBD1 (6 bases). In germline, CDR1 is WNHNN, CDR2 SYGVQD (reference sequence). This CDR3 is built from 17 residues. V was cut by 6 bases and J by 4 bases, with 24 bases left in between. The CDR3 spells CASRDGQYLFLLETQYF. For the CDR3, the DNA is TGCGCCAGCAGGGACGGACAGTACTTATTTTTACTAGAGACCCAGTACTTC.

The J gene is TRBJ1-4, the V gene TRBV2, with D uncertain. Between the trimmed V and J ends, which lost 3 bases and 8 bases, there was a span of 7 bases. Germline V lookup: CDR1 SNHLY, CDR2 FYNNEI. This CDR3 spans 12 amino acids. The CDR3 sequence: CASSDRGEKLFF. The CDR3 bases are TGTGCCAGCAGTGATAGAGGGGAAAAACTGTTTTTT.

The chain joins TRBV7-9 to TRBJ1-6; D unresolved. Germline V gene sequence: CDR1 SEHNR, CDR2 FQNEAQ (reference sequence). The CDR3 totals 14 residues. The V and J ends lost 5 bases and 7 bases respectively, with 12 bases between them. CDR3 bases: TGTGCCAGCAGCGTTCTTCACCGGAATTCACCCCTCCACTTT. It specifies CASSVLHRNSPLHF.

V usage is TRBV4-2 and J usage is TRBJ2-3; TRBD2 matches 9 bases. This CDR3 is 16 amino acids long. CDR1 and CDR2 (germline): LGHNA, YNFKEQ. V was pared by 4 bases and J by 2 bases, with 7 bases of the junction left unmatched. DNA for the CDR3: TGTGCCAGCAGCCCCAAAGCGGGGGGATACACAGATACGCAGTATTTT. It specifies CASSPKAGGYTDTQYF.

J is TRBJ2-3 and V is TRBV6-4, with 7 positions matching TRBD1. The CDR3 is 13 residues long. Germline-derived CDR1 and CDR2 are MRHNA and SNTAGT. V shed 6 bases and J 8 bases; nucleotides not matched to a gene: 8. As DNA, the CDR3 is TGTGCCAGCAGAGAAACAGGGGATCCTACGCAGTATTTT. Translating it yields CASRETGDPTQYF.

The V and J genes are TRBV5-1 and TRBJ2-7; TRBD2 matches 14 bases. This CDR3 is built from 17 residues. In germline, CDR1 is SGHRS, CDR2 YFSETQ. V shed 5 bases, J shed 5 bases, and the junction held 12 bases outside the gene matches. The CDR3 DNA sequence: TGCGCCAGCAGTTATGGGACTAGCGGGAGTAGGATCCACGAGCAGTACTTC. As protein: CASSYGTSGSRIHEQYF.

The genes are TRBV7-8 and TRBJ2-7, with D uncertain. There are 14 residues in the CDR3. Per germline, CDR1 SGHVS and CDR2 FQNEAQ. Trimming took 1 base from V and 3 from J, leaving 10 bases between them. As DNA, the CDR3 is TGTGCCAGCAGCTTAGGTACAGAAGTCTACGAGCAGTACTTC. Translation gives CASSLGTEVYEQYF.

A single count supports this clone. The V gene is TRBV29-1, the J gene TRBJ1-1; 8 bases match TRBD1. This CDR3 has 10 residues. Germline CDR1 SQVTM, CDR2 ANQGSEA. J gave up 11 bases and V 6 bases, and 5 bases lay outside the gene matches. The CDR3 region is CSVADRAAFF. The DNA for the CDR3 is TGCAGCGTCGCGGACAGGGCTGCTTTCTTT.

The chain is built from TRBV7-2 and TRBJ1-1; D possibly corresponds to TRBD1 (6 bases). Trimming pared 4 bases from V and 1 base from J, leaving 16 bases between. The length of the CDR3 is 16 residues. Germline values: CDR1 SGHTA, CDR2 FQGNSA. The CDR3 loop is CASSSSRGGANTEAFF. The CDR3 DNA reads as TGTGCCAGCAGCTCTTCCCGCGGGGGCGCGAACACTGAAGCTTTCTTT.

The rearrangement links TRBV5-1 to TRBJ2-1; TRBD1 is a possible D gene (6 bases). V lost 2 bases to trimming and J lost 10 bases, with 7 bases between them. The CDR3 has 11 amino acids. In germline, CDR1 is SGHRS, CDR2 YFSETQ. The CDR3 DNA reads as TGCGCCAGCAGCTTAGGGACAGAGCAGTTCTTC. Translated, it gives CASSLGTEQFF.

The chain recombines TRBV15 with TRBJ2-7; the D gene is possibly TRBD2 (6 bases). CDR1 and CDR2 from the germline V gene are LNHNV and YYDKDF (reference sequence). Trimming removed 0 bases from V and 3 bases from J, with 9 bases in between. CDR3 size: 14 residues. The CDR3 here is CATSRERGYYEQYF. CDR3 DNA: TGTGCCACCAGCAGAGAACGGGGGTACTACGAGCAGTACTTC.

V usage is TRBV19 and J usage is TRBJ2-1; 10 bases align to TRBD2. This CDR3 has 14 residues. Germline V lookup: CDR1 LNHDA, CDR2 SQIVND (reference sequence). V gave up 1 base and J gave up 7 bases; unmatched junction bases: 1. The CDR3 sequence: CASSIVLAGNEQFF. Here the CDR3 DNA reads TGTGCCAGTAGTATAGTACTAGCGGGGAATGAGCAGTTCTTC.

This clone was picked up a small number of times. The V gene is TRBV2, the J gene TRBJ2-3, with D perhaps matching TRBD1 (6 bases). From germline, CDR1 is SNHLY and CDR2 FYNNEI. The CDR3 spans 14 residues. V lost 3 bases and J 2 bases, leaving 9 bases between the germline ends. The CDR3 nucleotides are TGTGCCAGCAGTGATCACAGGGTCACAGATACGCAGTATTTT. This encodes CASSDHRVTDTQYF.